These T cell receptor beta chains were read from a single sample in a study of CD8 T cells in ankylosing spondylitis. Each CDR3 protein is one row after TCRdb ran MiXCR on the 5' RACE reads. The sample contains tens of thousands of distinct CDR3 sequences, about 9% of which appear only once. Sequencing was performed on blood, either unsorted or a sorted T cell fraction (not recorded which). All receptors derive from a male donor with ankylosing spondylitis. CDR3s leave out the opening cysteine and the closing phenylalanine or tryptophan.

TRBV9,TRBJ1-1,ASSVAGVNTEAF
TRBV24-1,TRBJ2-2,ATSDGGGGELF
TRBV20-1,TRBJ2-1,SASTRDSYYNEQF
TRBV5-1,TRBJ2-1,ASSLDWREGVNNEQF
TRBV5-6,TRBJ2-6,ASSLGPPTSTGANVLT
TRBV27,TRBJ2-1,ASSFWLAGDYNEQF
TRBV15,TRBJ2-3,ATSRDRVVTDTQY
TRBV21-1,TRBJ2-1,ASRRGSNEQF
TRBV12-3/TRBV12-4,TRBJ1-1,ASRDTEAF
TRBV27,TRBJ2-1,ASSFPPGNEQF
TRBV5-1,TRBJ1-1,ASAQKEGRTEAF
TRBV7-2,TRBJ2-3,ASAEHTDTQY
TRBV3-1,TRBJ2-3,ASSQWGTSGSTTDTQY
TRBV25-1,TRBJ2-1,ASTQGGLDYNEQF
TRBV27,TRBJ1-1,ASSFQPSGTEAF
TRBV7-8,TRBJ1-1,ASSFNRGSTEAF
TRBV10-1,TRBJ2-2,ASSENTGELF
TRBV7-9,TRBJ1-5,ASSSQSGTVGEPQH
TRBV2,TRBJ2-6,ASRSGQENSGANVLT
TRBV20-1,TRBJ2-1,SASAGWEYNEQF
TRBV9,TRBJ1-2,ASSVPGQPLDYGYT
TRBV9,TRBJ1-1,ASSADRSGTEAF
TRBV27,TRBJ1-3,ASSSLGGQGKYSGNTIY
TRBV29-1,TRBJ2-3,SVGTGATDTQY
TRBV7-9,TRBJ2-7,ASSSKTFYEQY
TRBV20-1,TRBJ2-7,SARLLGSYEQY
TRBV3-1,TRBJ2-2,ACTQDLSGWNTGELF
TRBV7-9,TRBJ2-1,ASSGGHVPYNEQF
TRBV5-1,TRBJ1-1,ASRATMNTEAF
TRBV28,TRBJ2-4,ASSNRELAKNIQY
TRBV28,TRBJ2-5,ASRDRLASSQATQY
TRBV27,TRBJ2-7,ASSSGVTYEQY
TRBV7-9,TRBJ2-3,ASSLGMLGTQY
TRBV12-3/TRBV12-4,TRBJ1-1,ASNQWGIGPNTEAF
TRBV18,TRBJ2-1,ASSPPEDRVANEQF